The 21 T cell receptor beta chains below all came from one sample that was sequenced in a study of blood T cell repertoires in COVID-19. The table came from immunoSEQ multiplex PCR; TCRdb's copy has only in-frame clones and leaves some out. The sample carries 15,000 or so clones, approximately 88% recorded once. Material: peripheral blood. Source of these receptors: a human donor in a cohort sampled during active COVID-19.

Concerning this clone itself: At one of its ends the junction is not consistent with the germline gene, which may arise from a read error. The V and J genes are TRBV5-4 and TRBJ1-5; unclear D gene. Germline-derived CDR1 and CDR2 are SGHNT and YYREEE (reference sequence). The CDR3 sequence is 12 residues long. The CDR3 is CASSFDRQAQHF. CDR3 nucleotides: TGTGCCAGCAGCTTTGACCGTCAGGCCCAGCATTTT.

This clone has only one observation. The chain recombines TRBV6-5 with TRBJ1-5; possibly TRBD1 for D (6 bases). The CDR3 runs 15 residues. Germline V gives CDR1 MNHEY, CDR2 SVGAGI. Trimming took off 2 bases at V and 5 bases at J, with 13 bases between the two ends. In nucleotides, the CDR3 is TGTGCCAGCAGTTACAGGCCGGACAGAGATCAGCCCCAGCATTTT. Translation gives CASSYRPDRDQPQHF.

The V call is TRBV29-1, the J call TRBJ2-1; D is perhaps TRBD1 (5 bases). The CDR3 totals 13 residues. The V gene's germline CDR1 is SQVTM and CDR2 ANQGSEA. CDR3: CSMGRGSYNEQFF. The DNA for the CDR3 is TGCAGTATGGGTAGGGGCTCTTACAATGAGCAGTTCTTC.

The V gene is TRBV28, the J gene TRBJ2-4, with 7 bases lining up with TRBD1. CDR3 length: 13 amino acids. Losses at the gene ends were 2 bases for V and 6 bases for J; bases not matched to a gene: 1. Germline CDR1 reads MDHEN; CDR2 reads SYDVKM. Here the CDR3 reads CASSLRGPNIQYF. The CDR3 DNA is TGTGCCAGCAGTTTAAGGGGGCCAAACATTCAGTACTTC.

The V and J genes are TRBV19 and TRBJ1-3; unclear D gene. Germline V gene data show CDR1 as LNHDA and CDR2 as SQIVND (reference sequence). V lost 7 bases, J lost 2 bases, and 9 bases lay in between. CDR3 length: 13 amino acids. CDR3 in amino acids: CASMVNTGNTIYF. The CDR3 DNA sequence: TGTGCCAGTATGGTGAACACTGGAAACACCATATATTTT.

The chain couples TRBV6-1 to TRBJ2-4, with D uncertain. V lost 3 bases to trimming and J lost 7 bases, with 16 bases between them. Germline V gives CDR1 MNHNS, CDR2 SASEGT. The CDR3 sequence is 15 residues long. The CDR3 protein is CASSEWSGFGNIQYF. DNA for the CDR3: TGTGCCAGCAGTGAGTGGTCTGGGTTCGGGAACATTCAGTACTTC.

The rearrangement uses TRBV4-2 and TRBJ1-1; 7 nucleotides match TRBD1. V shed 0 bases, J shed 5 bases, and the junction held 9 bases outside the gene matches. CDR3 length equals 16 residues. Germline V CDR1 and CDR2: LGHNA, YNFKEQ. The CDR3 sequence: CASSQDGTGVSTEAFF. In DNA, the CDR3 is TGTGCCAGCAGCCAAGATGGAACAGGGGTGAGTACTGAAGCTTTCTTT.

This chain joins TRBV15 and TRBJ1-5, with TRBD1 matching 7 bases. Germline-derived CDR1 and CDR2 are LNHNV and YYDKDF (reference sequence). This CDR3 region has 15 residues. The junction had 7 bases not matched to a gene; V was cut back by 3 bases and J by 5 bases. CDR3 sequence (DNA): TGTGCCACCAGCAGTGAACAGGGGCCGCATCAGCCCCAGCATTTT. It specifies CATSSEQGPHQPQHF.

J is TRBJ2-5 and V is TRBV6-5; the match to TRBD2 covers 8 bases. CDR1 is MNHEY, CDR2 SVGAGI, per germline. The CDR3 sequence is 16 residues long. The J segment lost 7 bases and the V segment lost 2 bases, leaving 12 bases of the junction unmatched. The CDR3 is CASSYLSKTSAGTQYF. The CDR3 coding sequence is TGTGCCAGCAGTTACCTTAGCAAGACTAGCGCGGGGACCCAGTACTTC.

The CDR3 DNA follows: TGTGCCAGCAGCTTAGGTTGGGGACAGGGAAACTCTGGAAACACCATATATTTT. This gives the protein CASSLGWGQGNSGNTIYF. The chain is built from TRBV11-2 and TRBJ1-3, with 9 bases aligning to TRBD1. Germline lookup yields CDR1 SGHAT and CDR2 FQNNGV. This CDR3 is built from 18 residues. Germline trimming cut 1 base from V and 0 bases from J; bases unmatched to any gene: 7. The entire variable domain, with the rest obtained from reference TRBV11-2 and TRBJ1-3, is as follows: EAGVAQSPRYKIIEKRQSVAFWCNPISGHATLYWYQQILGQGPKLLIQFQNNGVVDDSQLPKDRFSAERLKGVDSTLKIQPAKLEDSAVYLCASSLGWGQGNSGNTIYFGEGSWLTVV.

This clone was seen once. The chain employs TRBV14 and TRBJ1-2, with TRBD1 as a possible D gene (5 bases). CDR1 is SGHDN and CDR2 is FVKESK in the germline V gene. This CDR3 region has 14 residues. V was cut by 0 bases and J by 4 bases, with 9 bases left in between. This chain's CDR3 is CASSQDWQGYGYTF. The DNA for the CDR3 is TGTGCCAGCAGCCAAGATTGGCAGGGCTATGGCTACACCTTC.

The J gene is TRBJ1-4, the V gene TRBV6-4, with a possible D match to TRBD1 (5 bases). Germline CDR1 MRHNA, CDR2 SNTAGT. V dropped 3 bases and J dropped 2 bases, with 10 bases sitting between them. This CDR3 comprises 15 residues. The CDR3 region has the DNA TGTGCCAGCAGTGAATCTGGGGCGACTAATGAAAAACTGTTTTTT. This translates into CASSESGATNEKLFF.

The rearrangement uses TRBV6-5 and TRBJ2-7; a weak D match, TRBD1 (6 bases). The CDR3 is 13 amino acids. The V gene lost 5 bases and the J gene lost 7 bases, with 15 bases spanning the gap. CDR1 is MNHEY, CDR2 SVGAGI, per germline. The CDR3 DNA reads as TGTGCCAGCAGTCCGGGACACATTAGGGAGCAGTACTTC. Amino acids: CASSPGHIREQYF.

This clone has just a few counts. In nucleotides, the CDR3 is TGTGCCAGCAGCCTCAGTGCAACTAATGAAAAACTGTTTTTT. Protein product: CASSLSATNEKLFF. The chain couples TRBV7-9 to TRBJ1-4; D not resolved. The CDR3 runs 14 residues. V was shortened by 5 bases and J by 0 bases, with 7 bases between the two germline ends. CDR1 is SEHNR, CDR2 FQNEAQ, per germline (reference sequence).

The DNA for the CDR3 is TGCGCCAGCAGAATGGGGTTCGGGGGCTCCTACAATGAGCAGTTCTTC. It specifies CASRMGFGGSYNEQFF. V gene TRBV5-1 combines with J gene TRBJ2-1, with TRBD2 as a possible D gene (6 bases). Germline assignment: CDR1 SGHRS and CDR2 YFSETQ. This CDR3 region has 16 residues. V gave up 5 bases and J gave up 0 bases, with 15 bases separating them.

The chain joins TRBV5-5 to TRBJ1-6, with D tentatively TRBD1 (6 bases). CDR1 is SGHKS, CDR2 YYEKEE, per germline (reference sequence). The CDR3 runs to 18 residues. The V and J ends lost 4 bases and 7 bases respectively, with 24 bases between them. The CDR3 loop reads CASSRGIGQSGLNSPLHF. The CDR3 DNA follows: TGTGCCAGCAGCCGTGGTATCGGACAGTCCGGATTAAATTCACCCCTCCACTTT.

The chain is built from TRBV6-5 and TRBJ2-7; D unresolved. V was shortened by 6 bases and J by 6 bases, with 15 bases between the two germline ends. The CDR3 totals 13 residues. Germline CDR1 and CDR2: MNHEY and SVGAGI. The CDR3 DNA follows: TGTGCCAGCAGGTACAATGAGAGAGGCGAGCAGTACTTC. It codes for CASRYNERGEQYF.

The V and J genes are TRBV14 and TRBJ2-7, with D perhaps TRBD1 (6 bases). The CDR3 consists of 14 residues. Germline CDR1 SGHDN, CDR2 FVKESK. Trimming pared 3 bases from V and 3 bases from J, leaving 12 bases between. The CDR3 nucleotides read TGTGCCAGCAGCCAGAGGGACACCGGCTACGAGCAGTACTTC. Residues: CASSQRDTGYEQYF.

The CDR3 spells CASSADSRVNEKLFF. As DNA, the CDR3 is TGTGCCAGTAGTGCCGACTCACGAGTGAATGAAAAACTGTTTTTT. V usage is TRBV19 and J usage is TRBJ1-4; D remains unclear. Per the germline V gene, CDR1 is LNHDA and CDR2 is SQIVND (reference sequence). Trimming stripped 5 bases from V and 5 bases from J, with 15 bases between. The CDR3 runs to 15 residues.

This chain uses TRBV2 with TRBJ2-1; 10 nucleotides match TRBD2. The CDR3 sequence is 16 residues long. Germline V gene sequence: CDR1 SNHLY, CDR2 FYNNEI. J was trimmed by 7 bases and V by 0 bases; bases with no gene match: 6. This CDR3 is CASSEAELAGVNEQFF. Here the CDR3 DNA reads TGTGCCAGCAGTGAAGCGGAGCTAGCGGGGGTGAATGAGCAGTTCTTC.

This rearrangement joins TRBV19 to TRBJ2-2; 8 bases are a match to TRBD1. CDR3 length: 13 residues. V shed 6 bases, J shed 3 bases, and the junction held 0 bases outside the gene matches. Germline CDR1 reads LNHDA; CDR2 reads SQIVND (reference sequence). CDR3 coding DNA: TGTGCCAGTAGGGACAGGGACACCGGGGAGCTGTTTTTT. Protein: CASRDRDTGELFF.